This TCR beta chain was recorded in a study of cytomegalovirus exposure and HLA in healthy donors. In regard to this clone: Its specificity is not known.

PCR was performed using 60 Vbeta and 13 Jbeta primers. Using immunoSEQ multiplex PCR, the repertoire was profiled, and TCRdb retains in-frame clones only, with some absent. The table shows about 75,000 clones, with 75% to 85% occurring only once. Germline CDR1 reads GTSNPN; CDR2 reads SVGIG (reference sequence). Trimming took 5 bases from V and 4 from J; bases not matched to a gene: 11. The CDR3 is made up of 15 amino acids. General study results and limits: CMV serostatus was the only recorded immune exposure for donors. A later analysis reportedly found fewer N-insertions in an Asian-associated ancestry cluster than the roughly 680-donor mean.

The sample consisted of PBMCs. This clonotype originated in a man between 65 and 85 years old in good health and CMV-seropositive. V and J are TRBV30 and TRBJ2-1; 7 nucleotides line up with TRBD2. The CDR3 protein is CAWLSWEGRYNEQFF. CDR3 DNA: TGTGCCTGGTTAAGTTGGGAGGGCCGTTACAATGAGCAGTTCTTC.